This T cell receptor (beta chain) was obtained from a study of cytomegalovirus exposure and HLA in healthy donors (dated by TCRdb to about 2017). Study-wide context: According to an earlier analysis of a few hundred of the donors, about 180 million T cells yielded roughly 110 million unique TCR beta sequences and around 300 Gb of sequence data. An early release covering about 600 HLA-typed donors comprised 250 to 350 gigabases of sequencing data and approximately 80 million unique TCR sequences. Of the approximately 400 genotyped donors, about 80% fell in the genetic ancestry cluster associated with self-reported Caucasian donors. The study aimed to test whether signatures of past pathogen exposure could be identified by cataloging public T cell receptors. The study profiled the T cell repertoires of approximately 700 subjects by immunosequencing and related them to cytomegalovirus serostatus. Besides the first cohort of under 700 subjects, a separate validation cohort made up of 90 to 150 different subjects was used. High-throughput TCR immunosequencing, statistical association of individual TCRs with disease status, and machine learning were combined to predict cytomegalovirus infection status. In a later analysis, previously published TCR beta repertoires from 670 or so donors were re-analyzed and high-resolution HLA genotyping was added so that TCR occurrence patterns could be studied. Rather than drawing on any new phenotypic data, the later analysis identified candidate immune exposures from TCR beta sequences and the way those sequences occurred across donors. An earlier analysis of a few hundred of the donors applied high-throughput TCR beta sequencing to assess whether each TCR beta V gene segment acted as functional or pseudogenic. Alongside the repertoire data, information on donor age, sex, ethnicity and CMV serostatus was compiled. A later genetic analysis used genome-wide SNP genotypes for about 55% of the 666 donors, treating that subset as a discovery cohort. Every discovery cohort repertoire had been produced on one sequencing platform. Class I and class II HLA loci were covered by the typing at four-digit resolution. Typing coverage differed by locus: A, B, C, DRB1 and DQB1 were typed in roughly 629-640 donors, DQA1 in roughly 500, DPA1 in nearly 610, and DPB1 in approximately 450. Because of strong linkage in the cohort, four to six DR-DQ haplotypes were treated as single units for association and clustering. Among about 410 genotyped donors of the cohort, an average of roughly 230,000 unique TCR beta nucleotide sequences was sequenced per donor, of which about 18% were non-productive. The paper's findings and limits, for the study overall: The authors suggested that the approach could potentially be generalized to other disease states and immunological phenotypes. An association between a missense DCLRE1C variant and V-gene and J-gene trimming of TCR beta chains was found in a later genetic analysis and replicated in an independent cohort. Linkage disequilibrium might explain the correlated functional status among segregating V segments, but an unknown experimental factor could not be ruled out. A cluster of highly shared sequence variants was judged likely to represent a technical artifact of the sequencing pipeline. According to a later genetic analysis, donors in an Asian-associated ancestry cluster had fewer N-insertions in productive TCRs than the approximately 650-donor mean. The only immune exposure information available for the cohort was CMV serostatus. Strong co-occurrence of HLA alleles, especially DR and DQ, made assigning TCR associations to individual alleles difficult. Roughly uniform sequencing depth across donors was assumed in presence/absence analyses, although this assumption may not hold. In vitro tests confirmed that a few of the cytomegalovirus-associated TCR beta chains recognize cytomegalovirus antigens. A further reported finding was that TCR beta sequences accurately predicted the HLA-A and HLA-B alleles for most subjects in the first cohort. Because some donors lacked HLA typing at each locus, the association tests relied only on the typed subset. Some IMGT-functional V segments, including TRBV6-2 and TRBV6-3, could not be distinguished by the 87-base-pair reads and were therefore excluded. Most CMV-associated TCR beta chains appeared to be HLA-restricted in a later analysis, and the HLA associations seemed to be driven largely by CMV exposure. In a later analysis, the rate of TCR association differed among HLA loci, with DRB1 alleles having the most associated TCRs and HLA-C alleles having the fewest. A later analysis found that HLA-associated TCR beta chains were more clonally expanded and had lower generation probabilities than equally common non-associated chains. In an earlier analysis of approximately 590 of the donors, most TCR beta V segments appeared in productive rearrangements about 87% or about 30% of the time, broadly matching IMGT annotations. In the study, approximately 150 TCR beta chains were listed as associated with cytomegalovirus. Several of the top co-occurrence clusters appeared to be linked to parvovirus B19, influenza, CMV and Epstein-Barr virus, according to a later analysis. Cytomegalovirus status was reported to be diagnosed by the classifier with high specificity and sensitivity in both the original and validation cohorts. Because counts were too low, around 18 rarely observed V segments, including chromosome 9 orphons, were left out of the earlier analysis of approximately 580 of the donors. Across donors, most TCR sequences were observed very rarely, whereas some public TCRs were present in many individuals. Only TCR beta chains were sequenced in this cohort, and the absence of alpha or paired-chain data limited detectable features. In a later analysis, 15,000 to 20,000 TCR beta sequences were associated with specific HLA alleles at a false discovery rate of 0.05.

Library generation was performed with the immunoSEQ multiplex PCR assay. The multiplex PCR relied on a mix of 60 forward primers for TCR Vbeta segments and 13 reverse primers for TCR Jbeta segments. A multiplex PCR assay on genomic DNA amplified the CDR3 region of rearranged TCR beta genes. The Illumina HiSeq System was used to sequence the amplified TCR beta libraries as 87-base-pair reads. The published analysis was carried out like this. A later analysis counted 75 million to 100 million unique TCR beta chains across the 550 to 700 repertoires, and roughly 10 million of these chains were shared by at least two donors. Raw reads were error-corrected and collapsed into unique sequences by a nearest-neighbor algorithm in which closely related sequences were merged to remove PCR and sequencing errors. Alignment of CDR3 sequences to IMGT reference sequences was used to assign V, D and J gene segments. For a sequence to be retained, a match of at least six nucleotides to both a V gene segment and a J gene segment was required. A rearrangement was called productive if the CDR3 had no stop codons and remained in frame with V and J, and every other rearrangement was called non-productive. Following IMGT convention, CDR3 was defined as the stretch from the second conserved V-encoded cysteine up to the conserved J-encoded phenylalanine. The earlier analysis of fewer than 700 of the donors excluded sequences that lacked an unambiguous match to a single V gene segment. In an earlier analysis of roughly 500 of the donors, V segments were called functional above 56.7% productive rearrangements and were called segregating when the between-donor standard deviation exceeded 5%. A statistical classification framework was built for diagnosing cytomegalovirus status from the catalog of TCR beta chain sequences. A later analysis assigned V and J genes by comparing TCR nucleotide sequences with IMGT/GENE-DB human TR gene sequences. In a later analysis, CDR3 sequences and most-parsimonious VDJ recombination scenarios were assigned using the TCRdist pipeline. In a later analysis, each TCR beta chain was defined by its CDR3 amino acid sequence together with its V-gene family, and reads without a unique V-gene family were excluded. In a later analysis, some 600 highly shared, low-generation-probability nucleotide sequences were removed to address suspected cross-contamination and a sequencing artifact. For each public chain, a later analysis derived a clonal expansion index from normalized ranks of inferred template counts within each repertoire. In a later analysis, generation probabilities were computed using a VDJ recombination model fitted to out-of-frame rearrangements, and the results were checked against IGoR. In a later analysis, TCR-TCR, TCR-HLA and TCR-CMV co-occurrence was scored with hypergeometric tests, and a repertoire-size bias correction was applied to TCR pairs. In a later analysis, false discovery rates were estimated by permuting HLA or CMV assignments 20 times. A later analysis grouped co-occurring TCRs with DBSCAN, adding TCRdist sequence similarity when clustering within HLA-allele-positive subsets. For co-occurrence clustering, repertoires with fewer than 30,000 or more than 120,000 public chains were excluded, along with four to six repertoires with anomalous nucleotide sharing. TCRdb re-hosts the immuneACCESS table, in-frame sequences only. Its copies lack some clones; in the studies checked, an unresolved V gene accounts for under half of them, and the cause for the rest is not known. From that table come the V and J calls and clone size; the DNA was used to work out D and trimming. The table for this sample records roughly 120,000 clones. 2.2% of the sample is taken by the ten largest.

To note about this clone: The clone's antigen remains unknown.

The cohort comprised fewer than 750 healthy bone marrow donors. At the time of sampling, every cohort member was nominally healthy, though immune exposures that went unrecorded were likely present. The donor was CMV seronegative and belonged to the group of 350 to 400 seronegative cohort members. A peripheral blood sample was provided by each donor, and peripheral blood mononuclear cells were used for TCR beta sequencing. The Qiagen DNeasy Blood Extraction Kit was used to extract genomic DNA from the blood cell samples. Taken from cysteine to phenylalanine, the CDR3 has 12 residues. The sequence is cut down to CDR3 DNA, 36 bases in frame from base 1. Trimming at the junction amounts to 2 bases on V and 6 bases on J, and the germline ends lie 8 bases apart. CDR1 and CDR2, looked up from the germline V gene, are MDHEN and SYDVKM.

The source material was PBMCs. The chain employs TRBV28 and TRBJ2-7; D gene: possibly TRBD1, on 6 matching bases. The receptor was derived from a man in his forties in good health and CMV-seronegative. Here the CDR3 is given as CASSLQGFEQYF. At the DNA level, the sequence is TGTGCCAGCAGTTTACAGGGGTTCGAGCAGTACTTC.